The text below deals with one T cell receptor (beta chain). The antigen remains undetermined. CDR3 size: 17 residues. With V trimmed by 4 bases and J by 1 base, 10 bases remained unmatched. Germline V lookup: CDR1 SGHDT, CDR2 YYEEEE. Profiled with immunoSEQ multiplex PCR; TCRdb holds only in-frame clones, not every one. The sample yields 350,000 to 500,000 clones, approximately 90% seen once. This record comes from a study of Ad26.COV2.S vaccination and SARS-CoV-2 variants. At the level of the study: Once or twice, 56 days apart, Ad26.COV2.S was delivered intramuscularly. Findings and limits, study-wide: After vaccination, reports described spike-specific CD8+ and CD4+ T cell responses as showing substantial breadth. Measurement of non-spike TCR breadth gave similar results in vaccine and placebo recipients.

Treatment in this sample: about 20 received Ad26.COV2.S at low or high dose, single or two shots; about 5 received placebo; per-sample allocation not given. Following the first vaccine or placebo injection, samples were taken on day 63. Boston hosted the donor, who was an adult aged 18-55 years. The V call is TRBV5-6, the J call TRBJ1-2; 10 bases match TRBD1. Sequenced material: peripheral blood, taken in a trial of Ad26.COV2.S vaccine versus placebo. The sequence was collected from a person aged 18-60 years who received the Ad26.COV2.S COVID-19 vaccine or a placebo. The CDR3 region has the DNA TGTGCCAGCAGCCCAGGGACAGGGGCTGTCAATAACTATGGCTACACCTTC. Its protein is CASSPGTGAVNNYGYTF.